This T cell receptor (beta chain) was documented in a study of shared clonotypes between healthy human individuals. Details on this clone: Its antigen remains unknown.

Study observations and caveats: Sampling involved blood alone; tissue repertoires likely differ. In the sorted subsets, rarefaction showed sequencing was incomplete despite large depth.

CDR3 size: 18 residues. With 4 bases clipped from V and 5 bases from J, the junction kept 15 bases outside the gene matches. CDR1 is SNHLY, CDR2 FYNNEI, per germline. In the source study's methods: ImmunoSEQ output lacked quality scores and full-length reads, limiting matched filtering. The protocol was immunoSEQ multiplex PCR, while the TCRdb copy is restricted to in-frame clones and leaves out a portion. V, J and clone size are taken as reported in that table, and D and trimming were inferred from the DNA itself. The table lists 2 million to 2.5 million clones, approximately 93% of them singletons.

The genes are TRBV2 and TRBJ2-7; 12 nucleotides align to TRBD1. Sequenced material: naive CD4+ T cells from PBMCs. The subset is: CD45RA+ positively selected. This sequence was found in a man aged 18 to 29 in good health. Some clones in this sample may be carry-over from other donors' samples. DNA of the CDR3: TGTGCCAGCAGTGCGGGACAGGGGGCGCGCCAGGCGGGAAACGAGCAGTACTTC. Protein sequence: CASSAGQGARQAGNEQYF.